What follows describes a single T cell receptor (beta chain). Data came from immunoSEQ multiplex PCR; TCRdb stores just in-frame clones and leaves some out. The data hold approximately 100,000 clones, with 85% to 95% observed a single time. These data belong to a study of blood T cell repertoires in COVID-19. The wider study: The United States, Italy and Spain supplied acute and convalescent COVID-19 samples. Nucleic acid was either cDNA or gDNA, and it came from T cells, B-cell-depleted T cells, or PBMCs.

The TCR comes from a man aged 50 or older with active COVID-19. Sequenced input: peripheral blood.

Here the CDR3 DNA reads TGTGCCAGCAGCTTAGAGTTTGGGACATCCTACGAGCAGTACTTC. Translation: CASSLEFGTSYEQYF. The gene calls are TRBV11-2 and TRBJ2-7; D perhaps matches TRBD1 (6 bases). This CDR3 has 15 residues. The V gene's germline CDR1 is SGHAT and CDR2 FQNNGV. Trimming removed 0 bases from V and 1 base from J, with 10 bases in between.